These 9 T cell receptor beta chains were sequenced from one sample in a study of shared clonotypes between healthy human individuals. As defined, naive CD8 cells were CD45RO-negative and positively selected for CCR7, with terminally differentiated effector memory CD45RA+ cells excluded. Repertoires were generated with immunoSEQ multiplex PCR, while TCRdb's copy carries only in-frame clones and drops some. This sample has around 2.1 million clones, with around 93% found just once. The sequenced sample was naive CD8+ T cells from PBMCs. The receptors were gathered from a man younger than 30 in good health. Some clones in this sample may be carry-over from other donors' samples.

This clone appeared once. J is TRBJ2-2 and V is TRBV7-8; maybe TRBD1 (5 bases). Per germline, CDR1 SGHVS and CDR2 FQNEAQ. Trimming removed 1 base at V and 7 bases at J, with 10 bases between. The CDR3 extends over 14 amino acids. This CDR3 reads CASSLGQLDGELFF. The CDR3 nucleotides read TGTGCCAGCAGCTTAGGACAGCTTGACGGGGAGCTGTTTTTT.

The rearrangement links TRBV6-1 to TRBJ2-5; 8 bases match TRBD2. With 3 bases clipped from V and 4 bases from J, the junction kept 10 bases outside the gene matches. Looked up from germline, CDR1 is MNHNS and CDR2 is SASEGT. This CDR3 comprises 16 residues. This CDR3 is CASSDTGLGGRETQYF. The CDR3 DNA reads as TGTGCCAGCAGTGATACGGGACTAGGAGGTCGAGAGACCCAGTACTTC.

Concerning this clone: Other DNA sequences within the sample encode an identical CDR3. In DNA, the CDR3 is TGTGCCAGTAGTCAGGGAACCTACGAGCAGTACTTC. Amino acid sequence: CASSQGTYEQYF. The chain has TRBV28 and TRBJ2-7; weak D call: TRBD1 (5 bases). This CDR3 comprises 12 residues. V lost 9 bases and J 2 bases, leaving 11 bases between the germline ends. CDR1 and CDR2 (germline): MDHEN, SYDVKM.

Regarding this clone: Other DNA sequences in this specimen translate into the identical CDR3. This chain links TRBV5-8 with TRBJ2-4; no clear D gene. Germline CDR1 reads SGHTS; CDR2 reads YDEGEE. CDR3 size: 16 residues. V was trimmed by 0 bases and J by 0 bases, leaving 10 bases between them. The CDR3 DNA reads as TGTGCCAGCAGCTTGGGGCAGACCCTAGCCAAAAACATTCAGTACTTC. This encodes CASSLGQTLAKNIQYF.

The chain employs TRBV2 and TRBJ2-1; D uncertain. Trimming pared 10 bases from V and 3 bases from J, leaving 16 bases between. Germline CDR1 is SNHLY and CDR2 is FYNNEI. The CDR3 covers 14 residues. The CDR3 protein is CATLRPASYNEQFF. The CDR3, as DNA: TGTGCCACCCTACGCCCTGCAAGCTACAATGAGCAGTTCTTC.

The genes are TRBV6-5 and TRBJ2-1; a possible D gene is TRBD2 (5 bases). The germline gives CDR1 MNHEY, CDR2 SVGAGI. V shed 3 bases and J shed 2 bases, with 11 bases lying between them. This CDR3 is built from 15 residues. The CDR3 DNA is TGTGCCAGCAGTTATAAGGGCGGGCCCTACAATGAGCAGTTCTTC. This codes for CASSYKGGPYNEQFF.

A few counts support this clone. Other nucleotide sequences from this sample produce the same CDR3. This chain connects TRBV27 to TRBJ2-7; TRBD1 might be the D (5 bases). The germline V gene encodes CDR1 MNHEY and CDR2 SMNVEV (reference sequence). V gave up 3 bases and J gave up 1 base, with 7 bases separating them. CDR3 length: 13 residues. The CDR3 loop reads CASSLGQSYEQYF. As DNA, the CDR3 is TGTGCCAGCAGTTTGGGGCAGTCCTACGAGCAGTACTTC.

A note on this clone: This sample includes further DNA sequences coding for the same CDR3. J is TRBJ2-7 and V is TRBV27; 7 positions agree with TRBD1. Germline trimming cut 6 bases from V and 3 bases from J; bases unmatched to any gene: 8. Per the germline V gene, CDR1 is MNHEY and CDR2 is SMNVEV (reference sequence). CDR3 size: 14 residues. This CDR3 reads CASSLTGADYEQYF. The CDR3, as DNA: TGTGCCAGCAGCCTCACAGGGGCGGACTACGAGCAGTACTTC.

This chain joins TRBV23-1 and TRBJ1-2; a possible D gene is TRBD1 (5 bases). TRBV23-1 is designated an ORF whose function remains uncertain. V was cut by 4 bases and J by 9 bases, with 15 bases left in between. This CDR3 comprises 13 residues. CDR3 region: CASSPSDIRCYTF. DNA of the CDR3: TGCGCCAGCAGTCCCTCGGACATTCGGTGCTACACCTTC.